What follows is one TCR beta chain and its context. Its antigen remains unknown. The CDR3 totals 18 residues. Germline CDR1 reads SEHNR; CDR2 reads FQNEAQ (reference sequence). The V gene end was trimmed by 4 bases and the J gene end by 3 bases; junction bases not matched to a gene: 17. PCR employed 60 Vbeta and 13 Jbeta primers. Measured with immunoSEQ multiplex PCR; TCRdb has only the in-frame clones, and not every one. The table includes approximately 150,000 clones, 60% to 85% detected once. This entry is derived from a study of cytomegalovirus exposure and HLA in healthy donors. Whole-study results and caveats: Sequencing likely generated an artifact that appeared as a cluster of highly shared sequence variants. TCR beta V- and J-gene trimming, according to a later analysis, was linked to a missense DCLRE1C variant.

The gene calls are TRBV7-9 and TRBJ2-5; 7 bases match TRBD1. Sequenced sample: PBMCs. The TCR comes from a man aged 35-49 years in good health and CMV-seronegative. The CDR3 region has the DNA TGTGCCAGCAGCTCACCGAGTATCCGGGACAGCGGAGAAGAGACCCAGTACTTC. It translates to CASSSPSIRDSGEETQYF.